Below are 18 T cell receptor beta chains sequenced from a single sample in a study of OX40 agonist ivuxolimab in advanced cancers. Assay: immunoSEQ multiplex PCR; the TCRdb copy retains only in-frame clones and omits some. The table records 70,000 to 80,000 clones, roughly 81% of them present only once. The input for sequencing was CD4+ or CD8+ T cells sorted from blood, taken in a trial of the OX40 agonist ivuxolimab. The origin of the receptors is an adult with an advanced solid tumor such as melanoma, head and neck, liver or kidney cancer.

CDR3 sequence reads: CASSNIAGGPGTDTQYF. CDR3 DNA sequence: TGTGCCAGCAGCAACATAGCGGGAGGGCCGGGCACAGATACGCAGTATTTT. J is TRBJ2-3 and V is TRBV2; TRBD2 agrees at 11 bases. Trimming cost V 6 bases and J 1 base; bases outside gene matches: 9. Germline assignment: CDR1 SNHLY and CDR2 FYNNEI. This CDR3 region has 17 residues.

The rearrangement joins TRBV5-1 to TRBJ2-1; TRBD2 matches at 15 bases. Losses at the gene ends were 3 bases for V and 8 bases for J; bases not matched to a gene: 6. This CDR3 has 16 residues. Germline V lookup: CDR1 SGHRS, CDR2 YFSETQ. CDR3 coding DNA: TGCGCCAGCAGCTGGTCGGGACTAGCGGGAGGCGATGAGCAGTTCTTC. It encodes CASSWSGLAGGDEQFF.

The DNA of the CDR3 is TGTGCCAGCAGCTTAGGAGCTAACACCGGGGAGCTGTTTTTT. Amino acid sequence: CASSLGANTGELFF. The chain combines TRBV13 with TRBJ2-2, with D unclear. The CDR3 has 14 residues. CDR1 and CDR2 from the germline V gene are PRHDT and FYEKMQ (reference sequence). The ends were cut back, 0 bases at V and 2 bases at J, with 4 bases in the middle.

The chain carries TRBV11-2 and TRBJ2-5; no reliable D call. The CDR3 contains 13 residues. With 5 bases removed from V and 0 bases from J, the gap between germline ends came to 7 bases. Germline-derived CDR1 and CDR2 are SGHAT and FQNNGV. The CDR3 bases are TGTGCCAGCAGCCCCTATAACCAAGAGACCCAGTACTTC. It yields the protein CASSPYNQETQYF. Full variable domain (missing parts from reference TRBV11-2 and TRBJ2-5): EAGVAQSPRYKIIEKRQSVAFWCNPISGHATLYWYQQILGQGPKLLIQFQNNGVVDDSQLPKDRFSAERLKGVDSTLKIQPAKLEDSAVYLCASSPYNQETQYFGPGTRLLVL.

On this clone itself: The same CDR3 also results from other DNA sequences found in this sample. V and J are TRBV7-2 and TRBJ2-5; 13 nucleotides line up with TRBD2. Germline loops: CDR1 SGHTA, CDR2 FQGNSA. Losses at the gene ends were 5 bases for V and 2 bases for J; bases not matched to a gene: 11. The CDR3 consists of 18 residues. The CDR3 sequence is CASSPPPGTSGIQETQYF. The CDR3 coding sequence is TGTGCCAGCAGCCCGCCGCCCGGGACTAGCGGGATACAAGAGACCCAGTACTTC.

The rearrangement links TRBV14 to TRBJ2-7; 8 bases align to TRBD2. The CDR3 runs to 16 residues. Germline assignment: CDR1 SGHDN and CDR2 FVKESK. Losses at the gene ends were 3 bases for V and 5 bases for J; bases not matched to a gene: 12. CDR3 sequence (DNA): TGTGCCAGCAGCCATCGGCGGGGGGACCTGAGAGACGAGCAGTACTTC. It specifies CASSHRRGDLRDEQYF.

This clone appeared a few times. J is TRBJ1-5 and V is TRBV10-3; D perhaps matches TRBD1 (6 bases). CDR3 size: 19 residues. Germline CDR1 is ENHRY and CDR2 is SYGVKD. V lost 0 bases, J lost 1 base, and 19 bases lay in between. CDR3 in DNA: TGTGCCATCAGTGAGTCGTCCAGACTCAGGGGTTTAAGCAATCAGCCCCAGCATTTT. Translating it yields CAISESSRLRGLSNQPQHF.

The chain uses TRBV19 and TRBJ2-5, with D maybe TRBD2 (6 bases). From germline, CDR1 is LNHDA and CDR2 SQIVND (reference sequence). The ends were cut back, 6 bases at V and 5 bases at J, with 13 bases in the middle. This CDR3 spans 13 amino acids. CDR3 protein: CASSPGTVETQYF. The DNA of the CDR3 is TGTGCCAGTAGCCCGGGGACTGTCGAGACCCAGTACTTC.

The rearrangement links TRBV19 to TRBJ2-5; 7 bases align to TRBD1. Trimming cost V 7 bases and J 5 bases; bases outside gene matches: 10. CDR1 is LNHDA and CDR2 is SQIVND in the germline V gene (reference sequence). The CDR3 loop spans 14 amino acids. CDR3 nucleotides: TGTGCCAGTACGTCGGAAGGGGGCGGGGAGACCCAGTACTTC. Protein product: CASTSEGGGETQYF.

The chain is built from TRBV11-2 and TRBJ2-1; D is unclear. Trimming stripped 5 bases from V and 11 bases from J, with 16 bases between. Germline CDR1 is SGHAT and CDR2 is FQNNGV. CDR3 length: 13 residues. For the CDR3, the DNA is TGTGCCAGCAGCCGAAGGGCAGAAACCAAGCAGTTCTTC. Protein sequence: CASSRRAETKQFF.

This clone was counted a single time. The chain employs TRBV15 and TRBJ2-5; D unresolved. The length of the CDR3 is 15 residues. Germline V gene data show CDR1 as LNHNV and CDR2 as YYDKDF (reference sequence). The V gene lost 0 bases and the J gene lost 5 bases, with 13 bases spanning the gap. CDR3 nucleotides: TGTGCCACCAGCAGAGATTTGCCGTCCACGGAGACCCAGTACTTC. Translated, it gives CATSRDLPSTETQYF.

This clone came up a few times. V and J are TRBV4-1 and TRBJ1-3, with 8 nucleotides matching TRBD1. J gave up 0 bases and V 3 bases, and 1 base lay outside the gene matches. Germline-derived CDR1 and CDR2 are MGHRA and YSYEKL. The CDR3 contains 15 residues. CDR3 sequence reads: CASSHGQGSGNTIYF. CDR3 DNA sequence: TGCGCCAGCAGCCACGGACAGGGCTCTGGAAACACCATATATTTT.

The chain employs TRBV7-3 and TRBJ2-7, with TRBD2 identical over 14 bases. CDR1 is SGHTA, CDR2 FQGTGA, per germline. CDR3 length equals 17 residues. V lost 5 bases, J lost 5 bases, and 11 bases stayed unmatched. CDR3 region: CASSPTLGLAGGDEQYF. For the CDR3, the DNA is TGTGCCAGCAGCCCAACCTTAGGACTAGCGGGAGGAGACGAGCAGTACTTC. Looking up the rest from reference TRBV7-3 and TRBJ2-7 gives the full variable domain: GAGVSQTPSNKVTEKGKYVELRCDPISGHTALYWYRQSLGQGPEFLIYFQGTGAADDSGLPNDRFFAVRPEGSVSTLKIQRTERGDSAVYLCASSPTLGLAGGDEQYFGPGTRLTVT.

This chain connects TRBV19 to TRBJ1-5; TRBD1 matches 7 bases. V lost 6 bases, J lost 5 bases, and 4 bases stayed unmatched. This CDR3 comprises 13 residues. The germline gives CDR1 LNHDA, CDR2 SQIVND (reference sequence). In DNA form, the CDR3 reads TGTGCCAGTAGAGACAGGGAATATCAGCCCCAGCATTTT. It is translated as CASRDREYQPQHF.

This chain joins TRBV18 and TRBJ1-1; TRBD1 is a possible D gene (6 bases). Between the trimmed V and J ends, which lost 5 bases and 5 bases, there was a span of 15 bases. Germline CDR1 KGHSH, CDR2 LQKENI. The CDR3 contains 14 residues. The CDR3: CASSATGPKTEAFF. CDR3 bases: TGTGCCAGCTCAGCCACAGGGCCCAAGACTGAAGCTTTCTTT.

The rearrangement uses TRBV5-6 and TRBJ2-5; 8 positions agree with TRBD1. Germline lookup yields CDR1 SGHDT and CDR2 YYEEEE. J was trimmed by 5 bases and V by 0 bases; bases with no gene match: 0. The CDR3 contains 13 residues. This chain's CDR3 is CASSLGQGETQYF. The CDR3 DNA sequence: TGTGCCAGCAGCTTGGGACAGGGGGAGACCCAGTACTTC.

The rearrangement uses TRBV6-5 and TRBJ2-7; 8 bases are shared with TRBD1. V dropped 4 bases and J dropped 1; count of bases not matched to a gene: 9. This CDR3 has 16 residues. Germline CDR1 and CDR2: MNHEY and SVGAGI. This chain's CDR3 is CASSLPPGQGSYEQYF. The DNA of the CDR3 is TGTGCCAGCAGTTTACCGCCCGGACAGGGTTCCTACGAGCAGTACTTC.

A word on this clone: A junction end diverges from the germline sequence, so it may reflect a read error. V usage is TRBV7-7 and J usage is TRBJ2-5; 9 bases fit TRBD1. This CDR3 is 15 amino acids long. CDR1 SSHAT and CDR2 FNYEAQ come from the germline V gene (reference sequence). CDR3 nucleotides: TGTGCTAGCAGCTTAACCGGACAGGGGACGGAGACCCAGTACTTC. It encodes CASSLTGQGTETQYF.